The 32 T cell receptor beta chains presented below share a single source sample, sequenced in a study of T cell changes during pregnancy in multiple sclerosis. Assay used: immunoSEQ multiplex PCR; TCRdb lists only in-frame clones, some missing. This table has under 110,000 clones, more than 80% appearing once. Sample: peripheral blood, taken before pregnancy. These receptors were collected from a female donor with multiple sclerosis, enrolled in a pregnancy study.

The chain recombines TRBV4-1 with TRBJ2-7; the match to TRBD1 covers 10 bases. Germline assignment: CDR1 MGHRA and CDR2 YSYEKL. The junction had 7 bases not matched to a gene; V was cut back by 3 bases and J by 2 bases. This CDR3 contains 16 residues. The CDR3 nucleotides read TGCGCCAGCAGCCAGTTAGCCGGGACAGGGGCCTACGAGCAGTACTTC. Translation: CASSQLAGTGAYEQYF.

The CDR3 loop is CASSPGQGATQPQHF. CDR3 coding DNA: TGTGCCAGCAGCCCGGGACAGGGCGCAACTCAGCCCCAGCATTTT. This rearrangement joins TRBV7-6 to TRBJ1-5; 9 bases map to TRBD1. The ends lost 5 bases at V and 6 bases at J; junction bases unmatched: 8. The germline CDR1 and CDR2 sequences are SGHVS and FNYEAQ. The CDR3 spans 15 residues. Full variable domain (outside the CDR3, taken from reference TRBV7-6 and TRBJ1-5): GAGVSQSPRYKVTKRGQDVALRCDPISGHVSLYWYRQALGQGPEFLTYFNYEAQQDKSGLPNDRFSAERPEGSISTLTIQRTEQRDSAMYRCASSPGQGATQPQHFGDGTRLSIL.

This rearrangement joins TRBV5-1 to TRBJ2-3, with 15 bases that match TRBD2. With V trimmed by 4 bases and J by 0 bases, 9 bases remained unmatched. Germline V lookup: CDR1 SGHRS, CDR2 YFSETQ. This CDR3 is 19 amino acids long. Here the CDR3 DNA reads TGCGCCAGCAGCCGAGAGGGACTAGCGGGGGGTATAAGCACAGATACGCAGTATTTT. The encoded protein is CASSREGLAGGISTDTQYF.

This clone was seen a single time. This chain connects TRBV5-1 to TRBJ2-5; no clear D. With 0 bases removed from V and 4 bases from J, the gap between germline ends came to 4 bases. The CDR3 is 12 amino acids. CDR1 and CDR2 from the germline V gene are SGHRS and YFSETQ. In nucleotides, the CDR3 is TGCGCCAGCAGCTTGGGCAGAGAGACCCAGTACTTC. This encodes CASSLGRETQYF.

This clone was counted a single time. This rearrangement joins TRBV5-1 to TRBJ1-1, with TRBD1 as a possible D gene (5 bases). Trimming shortened V by 5 bases and J by 1 base, and 9 bases separated the two germline ends. From germline, CDR1 is SGHRS and CDR2 YFSETQ. This CDR3 has 13 amino acids. In nucleotides, the CDR3 is TGCGCCAGCAGGGGGCGGACGAACACTGAAGCTTTCTTT. Amino acid sequence: CASRGRTNTEAFF. Based on the CDR3 plus reference TRBV5-1 and TRBJ1-1, the full variable domain is KAGVTQTPRYLIKTRGQQVTLSCSPISGHRSVSWYQQTPGQGLQFLFEYFSETQRNKGNFPGRFSGRQFSNSRSEMNVSTLELGDSALYLCASRGRTNTEAFFGQGTRLTVV.

This rearrangement joins TRBV19 to TRBJ2-7; 9 bases are a match to TRBD2. Germline V CDR1 and CDR2: LNHDA, SQIVND (reference sequence). With V trimmed by 3 bases and J by 3 bases, 6 bases remained unmatched. CDR3 size: 15 residues. CDR3 sequence: CASSISGGPIYEQYF. CDR3 in DNA: TGTGCCAGTAGTATTAGCGGGGGTCCTATCTACGAGCAGTACTTC.

The V and J genes are TRBV5-4 and TRBJ1-1, with TRBD1 as a possible D gene (6 bases). CDR1 is SGHNT and CDR2 is YYREEE in the germline V gene (reference sequence). Trimming left V 3 bases short and J 3 bases short, with 12 bases between. The CDR3 has 14 amino acids. CDR3 sequence reads: CASSSQGWYTEAFF. CDR3 nucleotide sequence: TGTGCCAGCAGCTCACAGGGTTGGTACACTGAAGCTTTCTTT.

The chain links TRBV7-9 to TRBJ2-2, with D perhaps TRBD1 (6 bases). Germline V gene lookup returns CDR1 SEHNR and CDR2 FQNEAQ (reference sequence). V was clipped by 3 bases and J by 6 bases, with 8 bases between them. The CDR3 is made up of 13 amino acids. CDR3 in DNA: TGTGCCAGCAGCTTTGGGGGCGCCGGGGAGCTGTTTTTT. This codes for CASSFGGAGELFF. The complete variable domain, with remaining parts taken from reference TRBV7-9 and TRBJ2-2, reads DTGVSQNPRHKITKRGQNVTFRCDPISEHNRLYWYRQTLGQGPEFLTYFQNEAQLEKSRLLSDRFSAERPKGSFSTLEIQRTEQGDSAMYLCASSFGGAGELFFGEGSRLTVL.

The J gene is TRBJ1-2, the V gene TRBV27; D perhaps matches TRBD1 (5 bases). The CDR3 totals 15 residues. Germline values: CDR1 MNHEY, CDR2 SMNVEV (reference sequence). The V gene lost 7 bases and the J gene lost 7 bases, with 22 bases spanning the gap. The CDR3 nucleotides are TGTGCCAGCACCCCCTCGGTCGGGGGGTCTGGTGGCTACACCTTC. Protein sequence: CASTPSVGGSGGYTF.

V is TRBV6-6 and J is TRBJ1-3; D gene ambiguous. The CDR3 has 11 residues. From germline, CDR1 is MNHNY and CDR2 SVGAGI (reference sequence). The V gene lost 2 bases and the J gene lost 9 bases, with 5 bases spanning the gap. Here the CDR3 reads CASSYAGTIYF. DNA for the CDR3: TGTGCCAGCAGTTACGCGGGCACCATATATTTT.

This chain connects TRBV27 to TRBJ1-4; possibly TRBD1 for D (5 bases). Germline CDR1 and CDR2: MNHEY and SMNVEV (reference sequence). V shed 2 bases and J shed 8 bases, with 21 bases lying between them. This CDR3 has 17 amino acids. For the CDR3, the DNA is TGTGCCAGCAGTTTACGCGCTTTGGGGGGGGAAATCGAAAAACTGTTTTTT. It translates to CASSLRALGGEIEKLFF.

The J gene is TRBJ1-3, the V gene TRBV5-6; D remains unclear. V was cut by 0 bases and J by 0 bases, with 13 bases left in between. The CDR3 consists of 17 residues. CDR1 is SGHDT and CDR2 is YYEEEE in the germline V gene. CDR3 in amino acids: CASSLAIGTDSGNTIYF. CDR3 sequence (DNA): TGTGCCAGCAGCTTGGCCATCGGCACAGACTCTGGAAACACCATATATTTT.

The V gene is TRBV19, the J gene TRBJ1-5, with D tentatively TRBD1 (6 bases). Trimming stripped 1 base from V and 8 bases from J, with 9 bases between. This CDR3 contains 13 residues. Germline-derived CDR1 and CDR2 are LNHDA and SQIVND (reference sequence). The CDR3 protein is CASSIVYREPQHF. The CDR3 DNA reads TGTGCCAGTAGTATAGTTTACAGGGAGCCCCAGCATTTT.

The rearrangement links TRBV5-5 to TRBJ2-7; possibly TRBD1 for D (5 bases). The length of the CDR3 is 13 residues. Germline V gene lookup returns CDR1 SGHKS and CDR2 YYEKEE (reference sequence). V was cut by 1 base and J by 3 bases, with 8 bases left in between. The CDR3 bases are TGTGCCAGCAGCTTGCGACAGAACTACGAGCAGTACTTC. Its translation is CASSLRQNYEQYF.

This chain connects TRBV7-9 to TRBJ2-3, with 9 bases fitting TRBD2. Trimming removed 3 bases from V and 3 bases from J; junction bases left unmatched: 4. CDR1 and CDR2 (germline): SEHNR, FQNEAQ (reference sequence). The CDR3 spans 15 residues. The CDR3 here is CASSFLRGGTDTQYF. The DNA of the CDR3 is TGTGCCAGCAGCTTCCTGCGGGGGGGGACAGATACGCAGTATTTT.

This chain uses TRBV19 with TRBJ1-2; 9 bases map to TRBD1. This CDR3 comprises 15 residues. V trimming: 4 bases; J trimming: 2 bases; junction bases outside the gene matches: 5. Germline V gene data show CDR1 as LNHDA and CDR2 as SQIVND (reference sequence). The CDR3 spells CASSRDGQGNYGYTF. The CDR3 coding sequence is TGTGCCAGTAGTAGGGACGGACAGGGGAACTATGGCTACACCTTC.

This chain joins TRBV10-3 and TRBJ2-5; D call uncertain. CDR3 length: 14 amino acids. CDR1 is ENHRY, CDR2 SYGVKD, per germline. Deletions cut 1 base from V and 5 bases from J, with 11 bases between. The CDR3 nucleotides are TGTGCCATCAGTGAGTTAGCAGAACGGGAGACCCAGTACTTC. This codes for CAISELAERETQYF.

V is TRBV6-5 and J is TRBJ2-7; 10 bases are shared with TRBD1. Trimming cost V 5 bases and J 6 bases; bases outside gene matches: 7. Germline values: CDR1 MNHEY, CDR2 SVGAGI. The CDR3 runs to 14 residues. This CDR3 is CASSRRQGAGEQYF. DNA of the CDR3: TGTGCCAGCAGTAGGAGACAGGGGGCTGGCGAGCAGTACTTC.

This clone was picked up one time. V is TRBV2 and J is TRBJ1-5; tentatively, D is TRBD1 (5 bases). Trimming shortened V by 6 bases and J by 2 bases, and 14 bases separated the two germline ends. This CDR3 spans 15 amino acids. Germline V gene data show CDR1 as SNHLY and CDR2 as FYNNEI. The CDR3 DNA reads TGTGCCAGCAGGACCGGAGGGGTGGGCAATCAGCCCCAGCATTTT. Protein: CASRTGGVGNQPQHF.

The V gene is TRBV2, the J gene TRBJ2-1, with 7 bases lining up with TRBD1. Germline V gene sequence: CDR1 SNHLY, CDR2 FYNNEI. This CDR3 region has 14 residues. V lost 3 bases, J lost 5 bases, and 4 bases stayed unmatched. For the CDR3, the DNA is TGTGCCAGCAGTGAGACAGGGCCTCACAATGAGCAGTTCTTC. This encodes CASSETGPHNEQFF.

The gene calls are TRBV7-2 and TRBJ2-6, with 9 bases matching TRBD1. In germline, CDR1 is SGHTA, CDR2 FQGNSA. CDR3 length: 18 amino acids. V trimming: 5 bases; J trimming: 2 bases; junction bases outside the gene matches: 10. This CDR3 is CASSNRDRVSPGANVLTF. The CDR3 nucleotides read TGTGCCAGCAGCAACCGGGACAGGGTTTCCCCTGGGGCCAACGTCCTGACTTTC.

This clone was seen more than once but under ten times. This sequence joins TRBV6-5 and TRBJ2-2, with D perhaps TRBD1 (5 bases). The CDR3 sequence is 15 residues long. Trimming left V 8 bases short and J 1 base short, with 14 bases between. Germline V gene sequence: CDR1 MNHEY, CDR2 SVGAGI. The CDR3 coding sequence is TGTGCCAGCTACGGTAGGGGCTTGAACACCGGGGAGCTGTTTTTT. Residues: CASYGRGLNTGELFF.

This clone was seen once. The rearrangement links TRBV6-5 to TRBJ2-7; maybe TRBD2 (7 bases). Germline values: CDR1 MNHEY, CDR2 SVGAGI. The ends were cut back, 5 bases at V and 7 bases at J, with 21 bases in the middle. This CDR3 has 15 residues. Here the CDR3 reads CASSRGGGRPVEQYF. CDR3 sequence (DNA): TGTGCCAGCAGTAGGGGGGGCGGGAGACCCGTGGAGCAGTACTTC.

J is TRBJ2-7 and V is TRBV29-1; D is possibly TRBD2 (6 bases). This CDR3 spans 13 amino acids. Germline V gene data show CDR1 as SQVTM and CDR2 as ANQGSEA. V lost 4 bases to trimming and J lost 4 bases, with 14 bases between them. Written as DNA, the CDR3 is TGCAGCGTTGTTGGGGGGATCTTATACGAGCAGTACTTC. This encodes CSVVGGILYEQYF.

This chain uses TRBV28 with TRBJ1-5, with a weak D call TRBD1 (6 bases). The V end lost 1 base, the J end lost 2 bases, and 12 bases lay between the germline ends. This CDR3 spans 16 amino acids. Germline CDR1 and CDR2: MDHEN and SYDVKM. Here the CDR3 reads CASSLLGGLGNQPQHF. In nucleotides, the CDR3 is TGTGCCAGCAGTTTATTGGGGGGGCTCGGCAATCAGCCCCAGCATTTT.

J is TRBJ2-1 and V is TRBV4-1; 11 positions match TRBD2. Looked up from germline, CDR1 is MGHRA and CDR2 is YSYEKL. The CDR3 loop spans 17 amino acids. V was clipped by 1 base and J by 4 bases; unmatched bases: 6. CDR3 nucleotides: TGCGCCAGCAGCCAAGCAACTAGCGGGGGAGTGTACAATGAGCAGTTCTTC. This gives the protein CASSQATSGGVYNEQFF.

This clone has just one count. The chain employs TRBV6-5 and TRBJ2-7; D gene uncertain. Looked up from germline, CDR1 is MNHEY and CDR2 is SVGAGI. V was clipped by 0 bases and J by 2 bases, with 8 bases between them. The CDR3 runs 14 residues. CDR3 region: CASSYSHGPYEQYF. The CDR3 nucleotides read TGTGCCAGCAGTTACTCCCACGGTCCCTACGAGCAGTACTTC.

The CDR3: CASSLDRGFTYEQYF. The DNA of the CDR3 is TGTGCCAGCAGCCTAGACAGGGGGTTTACCTACGAGCAGTACTTC. The rearrangement links TRBV9 to TRBJ2-7, with 9 bases fitting TRBD1. The V gene's germline CDR1 is SGDLS and CDR2 YYNGEE. Germline trimming cut 4 bases from V and 2 bases from J; bases unmatched to any gene: 7. The CDR3 sequence is 15 residues long.

There are a few counts of this clone. V usage is TRBV6-5 and J usage is TRBJ1-1; TRBD1 is a possible D gene (6 bases). Germline CDR1 is MNHEY and CDR2 is SVGAGI. The CDR3 is made up of 14 amino acids. Trimming took off 2 bases at V and 1 base at J, with 8 bases between the two ends. The CDR3 DNA is TGTGCCAGCAGTTACAGGGGGGGGAACACTGAAGCTTTCTTT. As protein: CASSYRGGNTEAFF.

The V and J genes are TRBV6-4 and TRBJ2-1; 8 nucleotides agree with TRBD2. The germline CDR1 and CDR2 sequences are MRHNA and SNTAGT. The CDR3 totals 14 residues. With 3 bases clipped from V and 7 bases from J, the junction kept 5 bases outside the gene matches. CDR3 residues: CASSDSGGENEQFF. The CDR3 DNA is TGTGCCAGCAGTGATTCGGGGGGGGAAAATGAGCAGTTCTTC.

This clone was picked up one time. CDR3 residues: CASSLEPPENYGYTF. The CDR3 DNA reads as TGTGCCAGCAGTTTAGAGCCCCCCGAGAACTATGGCTACACCTTC. The V call is TRBV28, the J call TRBJ1-2; the D is unclear. CDR1 is MDHEN and CDR2 is SYDVKM in the germline V gene. V lost 2 bases, J lost 2 bases, and 12 bases lay in between. The CDR3 has 15 amino acids.

Of note for this clone: Other DNA sequences in this sample translate to the same CDR3. The rearrangement uses TRBV5-1 and TRBJ1-2; the match to TRBD1 covers 7 bases. J gave up 3 bases and V 0 bases, and 2 bases lay outside the gene matches. Germline V gene sequence: CDR1 SGHRS, CDR2 YFSETQ. The CDR3 sequence is 14 residues long. This chain's CDR3 is CASSLGQGDYGYTF. CDR3 in DNA: TGCGCCAGCAGCTTGGGACAGGGAGACTATGGCTACACCTTC.